This T cell receptor beta chain was recorded in a study of shared clonotypes between healthy human individuals. Details on this clone: No antigen is known for it.

Findings and limits, study-wide: For naive CD4 cells, roughly 5% of clonotypes were shared across a handful of donors.

This CDR3 has 17 amino acids. An even split of each subset's genomic DNA across several immunoSEQ plates was performed. When replicate PCRs were run on sorted subsets, they used about 220 ng DNA, approximately 27,000 T cell genomes. The protocol was immunoSEQ multiplex PCR, while the TCRdb copy is restricted to in-frame clones and leaves out a portion. The top ten hold approximately 0.44% of the sample, which has about 1.5 million clones, approximately 98% seen once. This TCR was recovered from a man aged 30-40 years in good health. The rearrangement joins TRBV21-1 to TRBJ2-7; the table calls TRBD2, which could not be checked here. TRBV21-1 is a known pseudogene. The material sequenced was naive CD4+ T cells sorted from blood. Subset here: CD45RA+ positively selected. The CDR3 coding sequence is TGTGCCAGCAGCAAAGGTAGTTCGCGGGAGGGCCTTGGCGAGCAGTACTTC. Translated, it gives CASSKGSSREGLGEQYF.